This entry lists 9 T cell receptor beta chains sequenced from one sample in a study of cytomegalovirus exposure and HLA in healthy donors. The PCR used 60 Vbeta and 13 Jbeta primers. The method was immunoSEQ multiplex PCR; TCRdb's version includes in-frame clones alone and lacks a portion of them. The sample has around 150,000 clones, over 60% seen once. Sequenced input: PBMCs. The source is a woman in her 30s in good health and CMV-seronegative.

The gene calls are TRBV5-6 and TRBJ1-3, with D hard to call. The CDR3 is 14 residues long. The V gene's germline CDR1 is SGHDT and CDR2 YYEEEE. The ends were cut back, 1 base at V and 1 base at J, with 6 bases in the middle. Written as DNA, the CDR3 is TGTGCCAGCAGCTTGTACCAGTCTGGAAACACCATATATTTT. Translated, it gives CASSLYQSGNTIYF. The full variable domain, with the rest looked up from reference TRBV5-6 and TRBJ1-3, is DAGVTQSPTHLIKTRGQQVTLRCSPKSGHDTVSWYQQALGQGPQFIFQYYEEEERQRGNFPDRFSGHQFPNYSSELNVNALLLGDSALYLCASSLYQSGNTIYFGEGSWLTVV.

The V gene is TRBV7-9, the J gene TRBJ2-1; 11 nucleotides agree with TRBD2. Per the germline V gene, CDR1 is SEHNR and CDR2 is FQNEAQ (reference sequence). Trimming took 5 bases from V and 9 from J; bases not matched to a gene: 6. The CDR3 consists of 14 residues. The chain's CDR3 is CASSLSGGAGEQFF. CDR3 DNA sequence: TGTGCCAGCAGCCTTAGCGGGGGGGCTGGTGAGCAGTTCTTC.

V gene TRBV11-2 combines with J gene TRBJ2-4, with 7 bases matching TRBD1. The CDR3 extends over 13 amino acids. The germline CDR1 and CDR2 sequences are SGHAT and FQNNGV. With V trimmed by 3 bases and J by 7 bases, 3 bases remained unmatched. CDR3 bases: TGTGCCAGCAGCTTTTCGACAGGGAACATTCAGTACTTC. Translated, it gives CASSFSTGNIQYF. Filled out from reference TRBV11-2 and TRBJ2-4, the complete variable domain reads EAGVAQSPRYKIIEKRQSVAFWCNPISGHATLYWYQQILGQGPKLLIQFQNNGVVDDSQLPKDRFSAERLKGVDSTLKIQPAKLEDSAVYLCASSFSTGNIQYFGAGTRLSVL.

This clone was detected a few times. V usage is TRBV5-1 and J usage is TRBJ2-1, with 12 bases matching TRBD2. Looked up from germline, CDR1 is SGHRS and CDR2 is YFSETQ. This CDR3 comprises 17 residues. V gave up 2 bases and J gave up 8 bases; unmatched junction bases: 11. CDR3 in DNA: TGCGCCAGCAGCTTTGGCCTAGCGGGAGGGATTCGAGATGAGCAGTTCTTC. This gives the protein CASSFGLAGGIRDEQFF.

This clone was counted between two and nine times. The V call is TRBV4-3, the J call TRBJ1-1; D uncertain. CDR1 is LGHNA, CDR2 YSLEER, per germline. Trimming stripped 5 bases from V and 4 bases from J, with 20 bases between. The CDR3 is 16 amino acids. CDR3 protein: CASSGRTVVVGTEAFF. CDR3 nucleotides: TGCGCCAGCAGCGGGAGGACCGTGGTGGTTGGCACTGAAGCTTTCTTT.

The J gene is TRBJ1-5, the V gene TRBV18, with TRBD1 as a possible D gene (6 bases). Germline V lookup: CDR1 KGHSH, CDR2 LQKENI. The ends were cut back, 3 bases at V and 0 bases at J, with 9 bases in the middle. This CDR3 is 15 amino acids long. The CDR3: CASSPATGSNQPQHF. Written as DNA, the CDR3 is TGTGCCAGCTCACCCGCGACAGGTAGCAATCAGCCCCAGCATTTT.

The chain carries TRBV9 and TRBJ2-1; TRBD2 might be the D (5 bases). V lost 0 bases and J 1 base, leaving 14 bases between the germline ends. CDR1 SGDLS and CDR2 YYNGEE come from the germline V gene. The length of the CDR3 is 17 residues. This chain's CDR3 is CASSVEPFGSSYNEQFF. The CDR3 coding sequence is TGTGCCAGCAGCGTAGAGCCCTTTGGGAGTTCCTACAATGAGCAGTTCTTC.

The rearrangement uses TRBV15 and TRBJ1-4; 9 nucleotides match TRBD1. The CDR3 has 17 amino acids. The junction had 10 bases not matched to a gene; V was cut back by 0 bases and J by 8 bases. Per the germline V gene, CDR1 is LNHNV and CDR2 is YYDKDF (reference sequence). The CDR3 loop is CATSRDTPGTGTEKLFF. DNA for the CDR3: TGTGCCACCAGCAGAGATACTCCCGGGACAGGGACCGAAAAACTGTTTTTT.

This chain joins TRBV4-3 and TRBJ2-3; 7 nucleotides align to TRBD1. CDR1 LGHNA and CDR2 YSLEER come from the germline V gene. This CDR3 comprises 18 residues. V dropped 0 bases and J dropped 2; count of bases not matched to a gene: 11. CDR3 DNA sequence: TGCGCCAGCAGCCAAGAAATTTGGGACAGCGAGCTCACAGATACGCAGTATTTT. It yields the protein CASSQEIWDSELTDTQYF.